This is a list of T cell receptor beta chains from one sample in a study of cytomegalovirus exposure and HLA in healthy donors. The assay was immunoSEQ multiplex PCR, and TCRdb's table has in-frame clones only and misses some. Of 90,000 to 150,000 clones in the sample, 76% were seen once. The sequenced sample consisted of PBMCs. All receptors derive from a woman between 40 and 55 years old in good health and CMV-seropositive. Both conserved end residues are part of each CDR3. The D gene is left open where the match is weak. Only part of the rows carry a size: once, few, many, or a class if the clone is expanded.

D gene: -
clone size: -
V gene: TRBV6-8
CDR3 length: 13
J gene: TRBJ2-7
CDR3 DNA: TGTGCCAGCAGTTACAGGAGCCCCTACGAGCAGTACTTC
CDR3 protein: CASSYRSPYEQYF

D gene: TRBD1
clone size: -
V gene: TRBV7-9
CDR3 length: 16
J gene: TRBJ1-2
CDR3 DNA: TGTGCCAGCAGGACAAGAGGGGACAGGGGGTGGTATGGCTACACCTTC
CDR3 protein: CASRTRGDRGWYGYTF

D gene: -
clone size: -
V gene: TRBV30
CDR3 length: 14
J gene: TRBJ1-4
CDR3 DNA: TGTGCCTGGGGGAGGGGGGCAGGTAATGAAAAACTGTTTTTT
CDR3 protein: CAWGRGAGNEKLFF

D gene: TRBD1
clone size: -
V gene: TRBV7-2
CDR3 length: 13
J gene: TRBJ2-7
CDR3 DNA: TGTGCCAGCAGCTTATTGGGACAGGGGGAGCAGTACTTC
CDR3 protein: CASSLLGQGEQYF

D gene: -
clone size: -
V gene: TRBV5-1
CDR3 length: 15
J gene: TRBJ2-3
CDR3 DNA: TGCGCCAGCAGCTTCACAGGAGCTAGCACAGATACGCAGTATTTT
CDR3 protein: CASSFTGASTDTQYF

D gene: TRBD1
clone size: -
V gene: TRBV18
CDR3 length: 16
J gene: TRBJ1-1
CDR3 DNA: TGTGCCAGCTCGAACCGGGACAGGGGGCGTCGGACTGAAGCTTTCTTT
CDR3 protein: CASSNRDRGRRTEAFF

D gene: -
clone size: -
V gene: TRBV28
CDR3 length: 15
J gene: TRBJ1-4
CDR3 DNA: TGTGCCAGCAGTTTATGGTCCCACAATAATGAAAAACTGTTTTTT
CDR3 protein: CASSLWSHNNEKLFF

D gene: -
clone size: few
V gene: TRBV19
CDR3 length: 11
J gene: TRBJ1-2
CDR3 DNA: TGTGCCAGCGGGAACCTTTATGGCTACACCTTC
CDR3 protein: CASGNLYGYTF

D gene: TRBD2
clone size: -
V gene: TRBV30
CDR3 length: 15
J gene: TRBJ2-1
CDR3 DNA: TGTGCCTGGAGTGGGGACTACCATAAGAACAATGAGCAGTTCTTC
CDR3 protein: CAWSGDYHKNNEQFF

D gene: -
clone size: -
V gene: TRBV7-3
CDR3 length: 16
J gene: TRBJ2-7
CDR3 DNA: TGTGCCAGCAGCTTAAATGGCGGGACGAGCTCCTACGAGCAGTACTTC
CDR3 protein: CASSLNGGTSSYEQYF

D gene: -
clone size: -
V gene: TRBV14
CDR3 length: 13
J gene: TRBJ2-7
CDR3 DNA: TGTGCCAGCAGCCAAGATCAGGGGTACGAGCAGTACTTC
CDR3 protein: CASSQDQGYEQYF

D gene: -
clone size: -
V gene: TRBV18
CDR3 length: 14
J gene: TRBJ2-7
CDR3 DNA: TGTGCCAGCTCACCGACCTACGGGGTCTACGAGCAGTACTTC
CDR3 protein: CASSPTYGVYEQYF

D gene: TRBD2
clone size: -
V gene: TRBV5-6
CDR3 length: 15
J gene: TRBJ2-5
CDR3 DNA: TGTGCCAGCAGCTTGCCGGCGGCGGGGGTAGGGACCCAGTACTTC
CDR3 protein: CASSLPAAGVGTQYF

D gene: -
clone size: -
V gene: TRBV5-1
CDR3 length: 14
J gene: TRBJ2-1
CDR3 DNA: TGCGCCAGCAGTCTTCAGGGCGGTTACAATGAGCAGTTCTTC
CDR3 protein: CASSLQGGYNEQFF

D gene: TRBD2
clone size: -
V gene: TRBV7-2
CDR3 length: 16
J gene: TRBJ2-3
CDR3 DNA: TGTGCCAGCAGCTTAGTTCACGGACTAGCATCAGATACGCAGTATTTT
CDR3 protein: CASSLVHGLASDTQYF

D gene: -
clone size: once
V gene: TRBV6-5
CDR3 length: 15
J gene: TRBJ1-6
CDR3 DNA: TGTGCCAGCAGTTACTCGAATGCGGCTAATTCACCCCTCCACTTT
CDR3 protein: CASSYSNAANSPLHF

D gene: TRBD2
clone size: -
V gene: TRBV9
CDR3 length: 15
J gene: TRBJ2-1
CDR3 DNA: TGTGCCAGCAGCTTTGCTAGCGGGGTTAGTAATGAGCAGTTCTTC
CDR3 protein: CASSFASGVSNEQFF

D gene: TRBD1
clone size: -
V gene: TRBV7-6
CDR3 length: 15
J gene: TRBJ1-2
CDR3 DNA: TGTGCCAGCAGCTTAGGTCGACAGGGCCAAGGTGGCTACACCTTC
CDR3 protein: CASSLGRQGQGGYTF

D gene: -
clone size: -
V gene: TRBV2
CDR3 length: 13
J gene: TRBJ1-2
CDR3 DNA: TGTGCCAGCAGTGAATTGGCTTTCCTGGGCTACACCTTC
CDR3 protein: CASSELAFLGYTF

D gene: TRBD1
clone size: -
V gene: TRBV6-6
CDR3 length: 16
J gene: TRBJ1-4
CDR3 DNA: TGTGCCAGCAGCGACAGGGGCGTAGGGGCTAATGAAAAACTGTTTTTT
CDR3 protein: CASSDRGVGANEKLFF

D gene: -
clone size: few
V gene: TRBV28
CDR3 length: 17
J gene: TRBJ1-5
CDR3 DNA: TGTGCCAGCAGCCCCGGGGGGGGCAATGGTTGGTATCAGCCCCAGCATTTT
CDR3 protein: CASSPGGGNGWYQPQHF

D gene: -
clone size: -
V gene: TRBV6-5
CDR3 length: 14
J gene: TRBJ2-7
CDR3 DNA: TGTGCCAGCAGATACACCCAGGGCCCCTACGAGCAGTACTTC
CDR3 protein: CASRYTQGPYEQYF

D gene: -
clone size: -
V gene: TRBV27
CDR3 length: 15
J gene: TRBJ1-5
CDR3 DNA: TGTGCCAGCAGTTCGCGGACACAGGCAGGTCAGCCCCAGCATTTT
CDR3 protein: CASSSRTQAGQPQHF

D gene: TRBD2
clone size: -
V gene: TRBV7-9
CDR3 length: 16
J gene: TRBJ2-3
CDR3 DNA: TGTGCCAGCAGCCTCCGGGGAGCGGGGGGTTCAGATACGCAGTATTTT
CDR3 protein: CASSLRGAGGSDTQYF

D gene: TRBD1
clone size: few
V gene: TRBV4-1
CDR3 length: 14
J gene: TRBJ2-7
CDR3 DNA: TGCGCCAGCAGCCCCCGGACAGGGGGCTACGAGCAGTACTTC
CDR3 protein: CASSPRTGGYEQYF

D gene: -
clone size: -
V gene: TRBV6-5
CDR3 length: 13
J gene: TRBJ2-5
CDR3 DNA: TGTGCCAGCAGTGCCGGGATGGCGGGGACCCAGTACTTC
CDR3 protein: CASSAGMAGTQYF

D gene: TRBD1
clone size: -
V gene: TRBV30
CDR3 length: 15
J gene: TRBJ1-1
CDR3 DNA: TGTGCCTGGAGTTGGAGACAGGGAGCAGGCACTGAAGCTTTCTTT
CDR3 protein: CAWSWRQGAGTEAFF

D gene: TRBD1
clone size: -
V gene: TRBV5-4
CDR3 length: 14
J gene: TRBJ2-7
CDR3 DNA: TGTGCCAGCAGCTTGGTGGACAGGGGCGCCGAGCAGTACTTC
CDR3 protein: CASSLVDRGAEQYF

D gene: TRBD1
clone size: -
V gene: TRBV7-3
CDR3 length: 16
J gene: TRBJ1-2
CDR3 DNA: TGTGCCAGCAGCTTATGGGGGACAGGGAAGGCGGATGGCTACACCTTC
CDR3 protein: CASSLWGTGKADGYTF

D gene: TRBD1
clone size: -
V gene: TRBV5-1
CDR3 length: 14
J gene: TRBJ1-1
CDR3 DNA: TGCGCCAGCAGCTTGGGGCAGGGGGCGACTGAAGCTTTCTTT
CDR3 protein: CASSLGQGATEAFF

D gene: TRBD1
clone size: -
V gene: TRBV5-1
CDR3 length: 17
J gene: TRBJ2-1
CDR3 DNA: TGCGCCAGCAGCGGTATAATACAGGGGAGCTCCTACAATGAGCAGTTCTTC
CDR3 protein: CASSGIIQGSSYNEQFF

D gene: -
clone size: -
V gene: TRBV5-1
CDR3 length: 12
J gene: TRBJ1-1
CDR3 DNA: TGCGCCAGCAGCTTGGGATCAGGCAAAGCTTTCTTT
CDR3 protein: CASSLGSGKAFF

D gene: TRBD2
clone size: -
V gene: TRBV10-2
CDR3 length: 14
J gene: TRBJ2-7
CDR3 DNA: TGCGCCAGCAGTGGACTAGCGGTCACCTACGAGCAGTACTTC
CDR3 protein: CASSGLAVTYEQYF

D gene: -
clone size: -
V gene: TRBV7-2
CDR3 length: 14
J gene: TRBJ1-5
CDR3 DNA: TGTGCCAGCAGCTTAAGGGGAGGGAATCAGCCCCAGCATTTT
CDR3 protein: CASSLRGGNQPQHF

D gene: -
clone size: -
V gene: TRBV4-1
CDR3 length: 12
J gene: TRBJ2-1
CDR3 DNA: TGCGCCAGCAGCCAAGATCTTAATGAGCAGTTCTTC
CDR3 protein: CASSQDLNEQFF

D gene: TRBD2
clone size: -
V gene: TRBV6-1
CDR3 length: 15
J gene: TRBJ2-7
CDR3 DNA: TGTGCCAGCAGTGGGACTAGCGGGGGGGCCGGCGAGCAGTACTTC
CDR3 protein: CASSGTSGGAGEQYF

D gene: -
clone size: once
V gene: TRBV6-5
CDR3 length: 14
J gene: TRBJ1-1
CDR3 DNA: TGTGCCAGCAGTTTTGGCCATTTGTCACCTGAAGCTTTCTTT
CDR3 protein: CASSFGHLSPEAFF

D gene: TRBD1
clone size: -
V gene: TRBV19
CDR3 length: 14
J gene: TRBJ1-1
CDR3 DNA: TGTGCCAGTAAAAAACCAGGGGGCCTCACTGAAGCTTTCTTT
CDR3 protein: CASKKPGGLTEAFF

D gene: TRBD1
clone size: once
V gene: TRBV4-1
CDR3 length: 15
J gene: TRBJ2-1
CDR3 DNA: TGCGCCAGCAGCCAAGTTAGGGACAGAGCCCATGAGCAGTTCTTC
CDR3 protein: CASSQVRDRAHEQFF

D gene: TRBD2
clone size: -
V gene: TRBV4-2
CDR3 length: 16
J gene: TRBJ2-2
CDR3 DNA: TGTGCCAGCAGCCAAGATGGGCAAGCGGGGGCCGGGGAGCTGTTTTTT
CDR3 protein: CASSQDGQAGAGELFF

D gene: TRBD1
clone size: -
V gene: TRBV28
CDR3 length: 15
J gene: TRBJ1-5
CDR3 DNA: TGTGCCAGCAGTACGGGACAGGGGGTCGGTCAGCCCCAGCATTTT
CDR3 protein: CASSTGQGVGQPQHF

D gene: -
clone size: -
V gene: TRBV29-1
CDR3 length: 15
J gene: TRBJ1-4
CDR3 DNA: TGCAGCGTTGGACGGGATCCCAGGGGTAATGAAAAACTGTTTTTT
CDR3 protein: CSVGRDPRGNEKLFF

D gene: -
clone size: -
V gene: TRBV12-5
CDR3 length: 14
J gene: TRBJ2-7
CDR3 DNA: TGTGCTAGTGGGCGGACAGCGAGCTCCTACGAGCAGTACTTC
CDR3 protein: CASGRTASSYEQYF